This T cell receptor (beta chain) originates from a study of T cells expressing NK-cell markers. Study-level background: Beta-chain profiling covered CD3+CD56+NKG2C+, CD3+CD56+NKG2C- and CD3+CD56-NKG2C+ sorted subsets.

The germline V gene encodes CDR1 ENHRY and CDR2 SYGVKD. The CDR3 length is 13 residues. Regarding the study as a whole: The leading position in the CD3+CD56-NKG2C+ fraction of a few donors also went to these clonotypes.

TCRdb re-called the 5' RACE reads and gives one entry per CDR3 protein, without DNA. The sample data list 550,000 to 600,000 distinct CDR3 sequences. As for this clonotype: What it recognizes is unknown.

This chain links TRBV10-3 with TRBJ2-5; TCRdb returns TRBD1, unconfirmable since there is no DNA. The sequenced material came from blood T cells: a sorted CD56 or NKG2C T cell subset, CD4+ or CD8+ T cells, or bulk PBMC T cells (not recorded which). The sequence was collected from a man aged 18 to 30 in good health. The CDR3 region is CATNPGTQETQYF.